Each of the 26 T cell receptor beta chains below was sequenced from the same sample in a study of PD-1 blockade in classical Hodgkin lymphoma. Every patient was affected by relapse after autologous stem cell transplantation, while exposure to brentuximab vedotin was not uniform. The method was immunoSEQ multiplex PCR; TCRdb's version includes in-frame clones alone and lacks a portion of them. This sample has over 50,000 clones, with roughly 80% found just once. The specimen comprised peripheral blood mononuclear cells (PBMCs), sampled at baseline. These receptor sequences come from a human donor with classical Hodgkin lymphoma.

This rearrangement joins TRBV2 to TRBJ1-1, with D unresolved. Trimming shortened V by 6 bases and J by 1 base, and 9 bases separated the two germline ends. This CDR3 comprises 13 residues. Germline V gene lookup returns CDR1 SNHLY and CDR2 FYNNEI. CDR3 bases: TGTGCCAGCAGCGAACAGCCGAACACTGAAGCTTTCTTT. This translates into CASSEQPNTEAFF.

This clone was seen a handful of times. The CDR3 loop reads CATSRVEEETQYF. The CDR3, as DNA: TGTGCCACCAGCAGAGTCGAGGAAGAGACCCAGTACTTC. This rearrangement joins TRBV15 to TRBJ2-5; D remains ambiguous. V lost 1 base, J lost 3 bases, and 6 bases lay in between. Looked up from germline, CDR1 is LNHNV and CDR2 is YYDKDF (reference sequence). The CDR3 is made up of 13 amino acids.

CDR3 nucleotides: TGTGCCAGCAGCTTGCGGGAGAACTACTACGAGCAGTACTTC. It yields the protein CASSLRENYYEQYF. This chain connects TRBV7-2 to TRBJ2-7, with 7 positions matching TRBD2. The CDR3 runs 14 residues. Unmatched junction bases numbered 5, after V lost 3 bases and J lost 3 bases. The germline V gene has CDR1 SGHTA and CDR2 FQGNSA.

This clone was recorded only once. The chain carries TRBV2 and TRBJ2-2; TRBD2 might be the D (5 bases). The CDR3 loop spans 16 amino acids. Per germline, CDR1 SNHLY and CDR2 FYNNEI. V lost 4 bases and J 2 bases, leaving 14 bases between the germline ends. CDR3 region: CASSGALGVNTGELFF. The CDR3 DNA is TGTGCCAGCAGTGGGGCCCTCGGGGTCAACACCGGGGAGCTGTTTTTT.

The CDR3 nucleotides read TGCGCCAGCAGCCATCTCCCCGGGGGGTCGGATACGCAGTATTTT. This encodes CASSHLPGGSDTQYF. The chain carries TRBV4-3 and TRBJ2-3, with TRBD2 identical over 7 bases. Trimming removed 3 bases from V and 6 bases from J; junction bases left unmatched: 9. Germline values: CDR1 LGHNA, CDR2 YSLEER. The CDR3 loop spans 15 amino acids.

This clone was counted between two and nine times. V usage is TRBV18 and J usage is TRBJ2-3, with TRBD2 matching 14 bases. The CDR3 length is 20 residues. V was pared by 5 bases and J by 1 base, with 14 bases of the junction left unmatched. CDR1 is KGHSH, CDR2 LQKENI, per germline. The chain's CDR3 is CASSTTSGTSGSRGTDTQYF. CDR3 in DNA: TGTGCCAGCTCAACAACTTCCGGGACTAGCGGGAGCCGGGGCACAGATACGCAGTATTTT. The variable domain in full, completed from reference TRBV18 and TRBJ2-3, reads NAGVMQNPRHLVRRRGQEARLRCSPMKGHSHVYWYRQLPEEGLKFMVYLQKENIIDESGMPKERFSAEFPKEGPSILRIQQVVRGDSAAYFCASSTTSGTSGSRGTDTQYFGPGTRLTVL.

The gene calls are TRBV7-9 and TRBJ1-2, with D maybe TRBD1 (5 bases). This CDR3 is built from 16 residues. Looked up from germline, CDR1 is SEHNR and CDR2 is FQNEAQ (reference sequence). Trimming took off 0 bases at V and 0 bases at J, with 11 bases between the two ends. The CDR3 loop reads CASSLAGGTANYGYTF. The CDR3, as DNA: TGTGCCAGCAGCTTAGCGGGGGGAACCGCTAACTATGGCTACACCTTC. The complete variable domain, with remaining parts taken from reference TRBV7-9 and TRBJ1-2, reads DTGVSQNPRHKITKRGQNVTFRCDPISEHNRLYWYRQTLGQGPEFLTYFQNEAQLEKSRLLSDRFSAERPKGSFSTLEIQRTEQGDSAMYLCASSLAGGTANYGYTFGSGTRLTVV.

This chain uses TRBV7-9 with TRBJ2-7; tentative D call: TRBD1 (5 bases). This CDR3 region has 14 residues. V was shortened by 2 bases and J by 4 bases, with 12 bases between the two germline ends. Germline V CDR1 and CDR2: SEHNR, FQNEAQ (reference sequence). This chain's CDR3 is CASSLQGLGYEQYF. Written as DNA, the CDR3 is TGTGCCAGCAGCTTACAGGGATTGGGTTACGAGCAGTACTTC.

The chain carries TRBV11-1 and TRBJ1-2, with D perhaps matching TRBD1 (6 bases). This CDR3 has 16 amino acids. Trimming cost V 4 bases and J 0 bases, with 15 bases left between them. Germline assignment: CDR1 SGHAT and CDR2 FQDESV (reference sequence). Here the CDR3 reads CASSSIGGPANYGYTF. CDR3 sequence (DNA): TGTGCCAGCAGCTCGATCGGGGGGCCTGCTAACTATGGCTACACCTTC.

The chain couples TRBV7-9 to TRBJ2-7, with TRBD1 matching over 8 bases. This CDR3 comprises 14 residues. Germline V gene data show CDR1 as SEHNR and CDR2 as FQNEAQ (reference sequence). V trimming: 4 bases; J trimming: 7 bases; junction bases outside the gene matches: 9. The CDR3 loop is CASSSTRGLGEQYF. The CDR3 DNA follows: TGTGCCAGCAGCTCCACCAGGGGGCTAGGTGAGCAGTACTTC.

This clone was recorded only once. CDR3 nucleotides: TGTGCCAGCAGCCCCAGGACTAGTCCCGAGACCCAGTACTTC. Translating gives CASSPRTSPETQYF. This chain uses TRBV9 with TRBJ2-5, with TRBD2 identical over 7 bases. J was trimmed by 5 bases and V by 4 bases; bases with no gene match: 8. The CDR3 runs to 14 residues. CDR1 SGDLS and CDR2 YYNGEE come from the germline V gene. Looking up the rest from reference TRBV9 and TRBJ2-5 gives the full variable domain: DSGVTQTPKHLITATGQRVTLRCSPRSGDLSVYWYQQSLDQGLQFLIQYYNGEERAKGNILERFSAQQFPDLHSELNLSSLELGDSALYFCASSPRTSPETQYFGPGTRLLVL.

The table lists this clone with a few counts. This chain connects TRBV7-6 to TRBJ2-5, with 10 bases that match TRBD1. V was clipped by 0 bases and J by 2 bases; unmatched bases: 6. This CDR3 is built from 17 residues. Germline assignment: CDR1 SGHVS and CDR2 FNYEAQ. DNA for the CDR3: TGTGCCAGCAGCTTAGCTTACCGGGACAGGGGACAAGAGACCCAGTACTTC. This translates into CASSLAYRDRGQETQYF.

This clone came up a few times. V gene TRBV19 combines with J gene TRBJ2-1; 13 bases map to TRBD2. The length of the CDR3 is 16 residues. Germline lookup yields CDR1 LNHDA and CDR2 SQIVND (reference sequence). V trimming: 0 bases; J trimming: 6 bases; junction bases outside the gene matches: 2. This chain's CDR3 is CASSIDGTSGTNEQFF. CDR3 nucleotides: TGTGCCAGTAGTATAGATGGGACTAGCGGGACCAATGAGCAGTTCTTC.

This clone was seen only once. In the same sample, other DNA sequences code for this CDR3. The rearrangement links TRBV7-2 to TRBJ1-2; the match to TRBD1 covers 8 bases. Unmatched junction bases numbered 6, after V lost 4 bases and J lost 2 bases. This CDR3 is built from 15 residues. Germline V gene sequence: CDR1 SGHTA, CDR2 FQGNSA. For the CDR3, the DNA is TGTGCCAGCAGCTCCGGACAGGGTCGGAACTATGGCTACACCTTC. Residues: CASSSGQGRNYGYTF.

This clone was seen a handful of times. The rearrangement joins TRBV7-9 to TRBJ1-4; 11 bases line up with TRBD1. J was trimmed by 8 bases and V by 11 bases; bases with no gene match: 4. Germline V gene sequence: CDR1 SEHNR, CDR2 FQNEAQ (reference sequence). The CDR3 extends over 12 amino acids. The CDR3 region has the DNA TGTGCCGGCGGGACAGGGGGAGAAAAACTGTTTTTT. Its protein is CAGGTGGEKLFF.

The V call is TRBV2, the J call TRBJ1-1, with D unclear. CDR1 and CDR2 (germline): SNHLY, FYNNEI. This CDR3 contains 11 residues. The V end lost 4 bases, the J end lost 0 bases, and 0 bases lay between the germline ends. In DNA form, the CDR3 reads TGTGCCAGCAGTGTGAACACTGAAGCTTTCTTT. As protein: CASSVNTEAFF.

CDR3 sequence: CASSPPSGLNTGELFF. The CDR3 DNA follows: TGTGCCAGCTCACCACCGTCAGGTTTGAACACCGGGGAGCTGTTTTTT. The genes are TRBV18 and TRBJ2-2; D remains unclear. Germline CDR1 is KGHSH and CDR2 is LQKENI. Trimming took off 0 bases at V and 1 base at J, with 9 bases between the two ends. This CDR3 has 16 amino acids.

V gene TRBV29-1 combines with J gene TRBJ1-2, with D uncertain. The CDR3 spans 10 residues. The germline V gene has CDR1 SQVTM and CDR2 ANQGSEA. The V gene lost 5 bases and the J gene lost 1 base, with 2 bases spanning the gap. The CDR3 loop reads CSVRNYGYTF. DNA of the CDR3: TGCAGCGTTCGTAACTATGGCTACACCTTC.

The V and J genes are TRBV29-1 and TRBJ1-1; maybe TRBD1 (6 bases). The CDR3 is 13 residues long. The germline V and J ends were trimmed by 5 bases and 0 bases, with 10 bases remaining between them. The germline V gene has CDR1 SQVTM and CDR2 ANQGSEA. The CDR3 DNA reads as TGCAGCGTTCGGACAGAAATGAACACTGAAGCTTTCTTT. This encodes CSVRTEMNTEAFF.

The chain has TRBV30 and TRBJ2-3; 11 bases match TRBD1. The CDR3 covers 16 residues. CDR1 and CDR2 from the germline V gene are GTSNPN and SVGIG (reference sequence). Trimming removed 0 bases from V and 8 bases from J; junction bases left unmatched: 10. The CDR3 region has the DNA TGTGCCTGGAGTGTTTGGGGACAGGGGGGCTCGGGTACGCAGTATTTT. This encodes CAWSVWGQGGSGTQYF.

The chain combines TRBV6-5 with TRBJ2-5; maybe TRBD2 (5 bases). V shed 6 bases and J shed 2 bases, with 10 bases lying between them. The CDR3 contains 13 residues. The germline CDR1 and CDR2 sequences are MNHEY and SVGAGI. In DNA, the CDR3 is TGTGCCAGCAGCAGGACTGGGCAAGAGACCCAGTACTTC. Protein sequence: CASSRTGQETQYF.

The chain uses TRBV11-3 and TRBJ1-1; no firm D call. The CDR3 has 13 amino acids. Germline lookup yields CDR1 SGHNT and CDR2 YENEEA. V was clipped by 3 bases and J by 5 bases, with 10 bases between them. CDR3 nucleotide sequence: TGTGCCAGCAGCTTGGGATTGGGGACTGAAGCTTTCTTT. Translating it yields CASSLGLGTEAFF.

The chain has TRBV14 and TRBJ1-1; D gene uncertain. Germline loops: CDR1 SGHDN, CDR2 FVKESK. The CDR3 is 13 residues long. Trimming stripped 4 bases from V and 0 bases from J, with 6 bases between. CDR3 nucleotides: TGTGCCAGCAGCCGGTACATGAACACTGAAGCTTTCTTT. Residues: CASSRYMNTEAFF.

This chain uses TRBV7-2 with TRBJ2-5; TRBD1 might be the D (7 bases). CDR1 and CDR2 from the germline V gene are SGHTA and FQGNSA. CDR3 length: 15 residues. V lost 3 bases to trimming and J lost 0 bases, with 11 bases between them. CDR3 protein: CASSFGGTDQETQYF. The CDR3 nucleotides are TGTGCCAGCAGCTTTGGCGGGACAGACCAAGAGACCCAGTACTTC.

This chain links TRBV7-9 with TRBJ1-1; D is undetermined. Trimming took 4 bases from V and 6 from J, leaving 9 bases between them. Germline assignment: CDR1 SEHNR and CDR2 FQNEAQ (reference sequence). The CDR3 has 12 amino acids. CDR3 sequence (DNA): TGTGCCAGCAGCTCAAAGGCGGCTGAAGCTTTCTTT. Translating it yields CASSSKAAEAFF.

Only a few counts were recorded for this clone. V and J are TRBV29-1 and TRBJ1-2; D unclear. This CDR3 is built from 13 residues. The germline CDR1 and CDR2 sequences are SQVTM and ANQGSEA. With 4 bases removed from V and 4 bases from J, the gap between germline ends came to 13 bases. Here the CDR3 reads CSVVSRTSYGYTF. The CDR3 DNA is TGCAGCGTTGTAAGTAGAACCAGCTATGGCTACACCTTC.